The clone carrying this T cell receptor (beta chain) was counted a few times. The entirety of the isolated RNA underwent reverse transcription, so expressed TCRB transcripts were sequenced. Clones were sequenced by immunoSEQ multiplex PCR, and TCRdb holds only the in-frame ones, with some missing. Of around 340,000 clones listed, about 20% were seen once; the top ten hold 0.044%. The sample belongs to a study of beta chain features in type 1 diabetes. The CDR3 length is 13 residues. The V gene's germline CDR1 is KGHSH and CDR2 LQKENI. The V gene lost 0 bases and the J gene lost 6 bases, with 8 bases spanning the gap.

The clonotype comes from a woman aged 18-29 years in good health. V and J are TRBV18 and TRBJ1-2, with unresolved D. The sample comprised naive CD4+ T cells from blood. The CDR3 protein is CASSPPARDGYTF. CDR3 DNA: TGTGCCAGCTCACCACCCGCCCGGGATGGCTACACCTTC.